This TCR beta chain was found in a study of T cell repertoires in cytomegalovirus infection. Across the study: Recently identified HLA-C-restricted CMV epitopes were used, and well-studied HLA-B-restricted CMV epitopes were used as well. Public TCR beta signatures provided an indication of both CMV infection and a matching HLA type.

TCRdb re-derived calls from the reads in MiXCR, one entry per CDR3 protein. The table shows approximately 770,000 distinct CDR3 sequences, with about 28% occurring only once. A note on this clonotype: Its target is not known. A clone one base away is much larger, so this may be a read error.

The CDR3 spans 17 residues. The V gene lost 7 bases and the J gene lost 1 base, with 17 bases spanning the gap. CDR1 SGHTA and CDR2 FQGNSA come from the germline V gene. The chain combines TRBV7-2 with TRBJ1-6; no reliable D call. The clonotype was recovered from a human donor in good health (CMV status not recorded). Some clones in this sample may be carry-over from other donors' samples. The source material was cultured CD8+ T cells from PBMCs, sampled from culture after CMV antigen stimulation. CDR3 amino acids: CASNSVPGASYNSPLHF. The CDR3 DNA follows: TGTGCCAGCAACTCCGTACCGGGTGCATCCTATAATTCACCCCTCCACTTT.